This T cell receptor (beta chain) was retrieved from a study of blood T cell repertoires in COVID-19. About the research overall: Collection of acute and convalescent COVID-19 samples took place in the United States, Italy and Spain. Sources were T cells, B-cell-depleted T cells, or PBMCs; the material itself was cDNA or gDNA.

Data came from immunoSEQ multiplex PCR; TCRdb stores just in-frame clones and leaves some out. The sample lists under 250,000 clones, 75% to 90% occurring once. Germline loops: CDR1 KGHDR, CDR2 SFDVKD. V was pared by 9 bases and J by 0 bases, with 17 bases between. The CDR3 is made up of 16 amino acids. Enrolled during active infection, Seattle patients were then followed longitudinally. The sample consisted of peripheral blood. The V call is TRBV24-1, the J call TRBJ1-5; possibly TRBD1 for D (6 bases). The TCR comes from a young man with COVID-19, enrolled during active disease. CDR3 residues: CATDSRGPHSNQPQHF. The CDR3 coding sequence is TGTGCCACCGATTCCAGGGGACCCCATAGCAATCAGCCCCAGCATTTT.